A single sample gave rise to the 15 T cell receptor beta chains below, sequenced in a study of cytomegalovirus exposure and HLA in healthy donors. Primers included in the PCR were 60 Vbeta and 13 Jbeta primers. Only in-frame clones appear in the TCRdb table, and some are missing; sequencing was by immunoSEQ multiplex PCR. Seen here are about 180,000 clones, roughly three quarters observed once, and the top ten hold about 3.4%. The sample comprised PBMCs. The origin of the receptors is a woman aged 45-65 years in good health and CMV-seropositive.

This clone has just one count. The genes are TRBV20-1 and TRBJ2-3; D is perhaps TRBD2 (5 bases). V was cut by 8 bases and J by 6 bases, with 12 bases left in between. The CDR3 runs 11 residues. Germline V CDR1 and CDR2: DFQATT, SNEGSKA (reference sequence). The CDR3 region is CSPRLADTQYF. The CDR3 DNA is TGCAGTCCACGGCTAGCCGATACGCAGTATTTT.

The chain joins TRBV7-8 to TRBJ1-2; TRBD1 matches at 7 bases. Germline V gene sequence: CDR1 SGHVS, CDR2 FQNEAQ. The CDR3 has 13 residues. With V trimmed by 6 bases and J by 4 bases, 5 bases remained unmatched. The CDR3 nucleotides are TGTGCCAGCAGGCCAGGGGGTGGCTATGGCTACACCTTC. Amino acids: CASRPGGGYGYTF.

The V gene is TRBV6-1, the J gene TRBJ2-1, with 10 positions matching TRBD1. V was clipped by 4 bases and J by 9 bases; unmatched bases: 3. The CDR3 loop spans 13 amino acids. Germline CDR1 reads MNHNS; CDR2 reads SASEGT. CDR3 DNA sequence: TGTGCCAGCAGTGTGAGGACAGGGGGTGAGCAGTTCTTC. Translated, it gives CASSVRTGGEQFF.

Only a few counts were recorded for this clone. This rearrangement joins TRBV4-3 to TRBJ2-5; 10 nucleotides agree with TRBD1. V shed 3 bases and J 5 bases; nucleotides not matched to a gene: 3. Germline lookup yields CDR1 LGHNA and CDR2 YSLEER. CDR3 length: 14 residues. The CDR3 bases are TGCGCCAGCAGCCAGAGGGACAGGGGTGAGACCCAGTACTTC. This encodes CASSQRDRGETQYF.

CDR3 DNA sequence: TGTGCCAGCAGCTTAAGGGGGGCGGGGGGAATGGCTGAAGCTTTCTTT. Encoded protein: CASSLRGAGGMAEAFF. This sequence joins TRBV7-2 and TRBJ1-1, with TRBD1 as a possible D gene (6 bases). Trimming took off 2 bases at V and 6 bases at J, with 19 bases between the two ends. This CDR3 is 16 amino acids long. Germline loops: CDR1 SGHTA, CDR2 FQGNSA.

The CDR3 is CASSPDRALFYEQYF. DNA of the CDR3: TGTGCCAGCAGCCCGGACAGGGCCTTATTCTACGAGCAGTACTTC. V and J are TRBV9 and TRBJ2-7; 8 positions match TRBD1. CDR3 length: 15 residues. The germline V gene encodes CDR1 SGDLS and CDR2 YYNGEE. The trim removed 4 bases at V and 3 bases at J, leaving 9 bases unmatched.

This chain links TRBV5-6 with TRBJ2-2; 14 bases match TRBD2. This CDR3 comprises 18 residues. Looked up from germline, CDR1 is SGHDT and CDR2 is YYEEEE. V shed 2 bases and J 0 bases; nucleotides not matched to a gene: 3. CDR3 loop: CASSFPGLAGANTGELFF. The CDR3 bases are TGTGCCAGCAGCTTCCCGGGACTAGCGGGAGCGAACACCGGGGAGCTGTTTTTT. Full variable domain (missing parts from reference TRBV5-6 and TRBJ2-2): DAGVTQSPTHLIKTRGQQVTLRCSPKSGHDTVSWYQQALGQGPQFIFQYYEEEERQRGNFPDRFSGHQFPNYSSELNVNALLLGDSALYLCASSFPGLAGANTGELFFGEGSRLTVL.

The chain employs TRBV29-1 and TRBJ1-2; D perhaps matches TRBD1 (6 bases). Germline V gene lookup returns CDR1 SQVTM and CDR2 ANQGSEA. This CDR3 spans 13 amino acids. V was clipped by 5 bases and J by 4 bases, with 14 bases between them. CDR3: CSVLLQGTYGYTF. CDR3 in DNA: TGCAGCGTTTTGCTGCAGGGGACCTATGGCTACACCTTC.

The rearrangement uses TRBV9 and TRBJ2-2, with D possibly TRBD1 on 6 matching bases. V dropped 5 bases and J dropped 4 bases, with 9 bases sitting between them. Germline CDR1 reads SGDLS; CDR2 reads YYNGEE. This CDR3 comprises 13 residues. CDR3 sequence (DNA): TGTGCCAGCAGACAGGGCCCCACCGGGGAGCTGTTTTTT. Translation: CASRQGPTGELFF.

The chain carries TRBV28 and TRBJ1-5; tentative D call: TRBD1 (5 bases). CDR3 length: 14 amino acids. Germline V gene lookup returns CDR1 MDHEN and CDR2 SYDVKM. V lost 2 bases and J lost 6, with 11 bases in between. The CDR3 region is CASSLGGESQPQHF. The CDR3 DNA is TGTGCCAGCAGTTTAGGGGGGGAAAGTCAGCCCCAGCATTTT.

This clone appeared once. This sequence joins TRBV29-1 and TRBJ2-7, with TRBD2 as a possible D gene (5 bases). The CDR3 has 12 residues. V lost 7 bases and J lost 5, with 15 bases in between. The germline CDR1 and CDR2 sequences are SQVTM and ANQGSEA. The CDR3 region has the DNA TGCAGCGCCGAGGGTTGGGGAAACGAGCAGTACTTC. Its protein product is CSAEGWGNEQYF.

The V call is TRBV25-1, the J call TRBJ2-3, with no clear D. CDR1 is MGHDK and CDR2 is SYGVNS in the germline V gene. The CDR3 length is 16 residues. V lost 8 bases, J lost 0 bases, and 18 bases lay in between. The CDR3 DNA reads as TGTGCCAGCGAATCACGAGAGTTATCTAGCACAGATACGCAGTATTTT. The encoded protein is CASESRELSSTDTQYF.

This clone occurred a few times. J is TRBJ2-3 and V is TRBV14; maybe TRBD2 (6 bases). CDR1 and CDR2 from the germline V gene are SGHDN and FVKESK. The CDR3 loop spans 14 amino acids. Deletions cut 4 bases from V and 1 base from J, with 9 bases between. In DNA form, the CDR3 reads TGTGCCAGCAGCCGCGGCGGGGGCACAGATACGCAGTATTTT. It codes for CASSRGGGTDTQYF.

The chain joins TRBV30 to TRBJ2-1; possible D gene TRBD1, 6 bases. CDR1 and CDR2 from the germline V gene are GTSNPN and SVGIG (reference sequence). This CDR3 spans 14 amino acids. Trimming took off 0 bases at V and 15 bases at J, with 21 bases between the two ends. The CDR3: CAWSVPGHRPNAFF. For the CDR3, the DNA is TGTGCCTGGAGTGTACCGGGACACCGGCCAAATGCGTTCTTC.

This clone was seen more than once but under ten times. This rearrangement joins TRBV28 to TRBJ2-5; 12 nucleotides match TRBD2. The germline CDR1 and CDR2 sequences are MDHEN and SYDVKM. The CDR3 totals 15 residues. V was pared by 4 bases and J by 5 bases, with 5 bases of the junction left unmatched. CDR3 in DNA: TGTGCCAGCAGTTCCAGGACTAGCGGGGTGGAGACCCAGTACTTC. This gives the protein CASSSRTSGVETQYF.